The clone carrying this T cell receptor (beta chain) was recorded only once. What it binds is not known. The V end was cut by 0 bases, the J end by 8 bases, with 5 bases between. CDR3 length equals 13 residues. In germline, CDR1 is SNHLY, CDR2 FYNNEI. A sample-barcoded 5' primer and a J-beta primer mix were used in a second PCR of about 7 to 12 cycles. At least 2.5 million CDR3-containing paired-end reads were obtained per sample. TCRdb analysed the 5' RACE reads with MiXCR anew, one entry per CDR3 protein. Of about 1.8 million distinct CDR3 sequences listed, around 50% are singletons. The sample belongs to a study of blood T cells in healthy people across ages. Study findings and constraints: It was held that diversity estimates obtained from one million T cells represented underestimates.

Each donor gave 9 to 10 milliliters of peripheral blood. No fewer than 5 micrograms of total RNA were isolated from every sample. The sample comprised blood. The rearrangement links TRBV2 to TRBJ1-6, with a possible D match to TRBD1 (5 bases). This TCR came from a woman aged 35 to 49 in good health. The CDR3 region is CASSEAGHSPLHF. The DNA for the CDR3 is TGTGCCAGCAGTGAAGCGGGACATTCACCCCTCCACTTT.